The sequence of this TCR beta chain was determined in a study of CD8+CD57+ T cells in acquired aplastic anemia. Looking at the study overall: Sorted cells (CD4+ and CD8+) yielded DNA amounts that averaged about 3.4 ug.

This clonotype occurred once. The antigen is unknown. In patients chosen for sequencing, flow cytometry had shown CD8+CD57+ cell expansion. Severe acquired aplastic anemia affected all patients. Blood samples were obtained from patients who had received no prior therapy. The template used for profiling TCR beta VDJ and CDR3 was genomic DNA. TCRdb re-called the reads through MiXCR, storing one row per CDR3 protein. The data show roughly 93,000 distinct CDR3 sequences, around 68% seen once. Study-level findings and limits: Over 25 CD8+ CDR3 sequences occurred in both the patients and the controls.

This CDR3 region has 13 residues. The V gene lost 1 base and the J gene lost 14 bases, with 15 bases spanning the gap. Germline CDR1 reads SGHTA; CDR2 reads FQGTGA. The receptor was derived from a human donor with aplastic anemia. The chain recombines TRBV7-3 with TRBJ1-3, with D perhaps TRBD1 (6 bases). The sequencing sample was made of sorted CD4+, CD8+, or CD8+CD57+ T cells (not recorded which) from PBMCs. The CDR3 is CASSLRRDTTLYF. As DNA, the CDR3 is TGTGCCAGCAGCTTAAGGCGGGACACGACTTTATATTTT.